These 20 T cell receptor beta chains share one sample of origin, sequenced in a study of Tregs in tolerant kidney transplant recipients. Assay used: immunoSEQ multiplex PCR; TCRdb lists only in-frame clones, some missing. The repertoire holds approximately 93,000 clones, with 93% as singletons. Sample: CD4+ T cells from blood, taken before the transplant. The source is a human donor who received a combined kidney and bone marrow transplant.

The V call is TRBV5-4, the J call TRBJ2-3; TRBD1 matches at 9 bases. There are 15 residues in the CDR3. V trimming: 3 bases; J trimming: 5 bases; junction bases outside the gene matches: 7. CDR1 and CDR2 (germline): SGHNT, YYREEE (reference sequence). This chain's CDR3 is CASSSGQGSEDTQYF. The DNA for the CDR3 is TGTGCCAGCAGCTCGGGACAGGGATCGGAAGATACGCAGTATTTT.

The chain has TRBV19 and TRBJ2-4; a possible D gene is TRBD1 (6 bases). The CDR3 runs to 15 residues. CDR1 is LNHDA and CDR2 is SQIVND in the germline V gene (reference sequence). V was pared by 7 bases and J by 0 bases, with 13 bases between. The CDR3 protein is CASKNLGQAKNIQYF. CDR3 nucleotide sequence: TGTGCCAGTAAAAACCTGGGACAAGCCAAAAACATTCAGTACTTC.

V usage is TRBV20-1 and J usage is TRBJ1-1; D remains ambiguous. Germline V gene sequence: CDR1 DFQATT, CDR2 SNEGSKA (reference sequence). This CDR3 spans 11 amino acids. Trimming cost V 4 bases and J 5 bases, with 8 bases left between them. The DNA of the CDR3 is TGCAGTGCTACCCTTCGGACTGAAGCTTTCTTT. Residues: CSATLRTEAFF.

The chain links TRBV7-2 to TRBJ2-1; TRBD2 matches at 9 bases. The V gene end was trimmed by 0 bases and the J gene end by 2 bases; junction bases not matched to a gene: 8. Germline V CDR1 and CDR2: SGHTA, FQGNSA. The CDR3 is 18 amino acids. The CDR3 loop reads CASSLARMTSGPYNEQFF. In DNA form, the CDR3 reads TGTGCCAGCAGCTTAGCCCGGATGACTAGCGGCCCCTACAATGAGCAGTTCTTC.

The J gene is TRBJ1-6, the V gene TRBV5-6; 9 nucleotides line up with TRBD1. Germline CDR1 SGHDT, CDR2 YYEEEE. The length of the CDR3 is 16 residues. V shed 2 bases, J shed 13 bases, and the junction held 13 bases outside the gene matches. Here the CDR3 DNA reads TGTGCCAGCAGCTTCTTTACCGGGACAGGGTTCTTCCCCCTCCACTTT. Protein product: CASSFFTGTGFFPLHF.

The rearrangement links TRBV7-2 to TRBJ2-5; 8 nucleotides agree with TRBD2. In germline, CDR1 is SGHTA, CDR2 FQGNSA. CDR3 size: 15 residues. The ends lost 3 bases at V and 4 bases at J; junction bases unmatched: 7. The CDR3 region is CASSFITGGVETQYF. As DNA, the CDR3 is TGTGCCAGCAGCTTCATTACGGGAGGGGTAGAGACCCAGTACTTC.

The chain carries TRBV5-1 and TRBJ2-7, with 7 bases identical to TRBD1. The CDR3 is 15 amino acids. The V and J ends lost 0 bases and 4 bases, in that order; junction bases with no gene match: 7. Germline V lookup: CDR1 SGHRS, CDR2 YFSETQ. The CDR3 region has the DNA TGCGCCAGCAGCTTGGCCACAGGGGTGAATTACGAGCAGTACTTC. Residues: CASSLATGVNYEQYF.

This chain links TRBV2 with TRBJ2-3; D call uncertain. The germline V gene has CDR1 SNHLY and CDR2 FYNNEI. V was clipped by 5 bases and J by 2 bases, with 8 bases between them. This CDR3 contains 13 residues. The CDR3 coding sequence is TGTGCCAGCAGTAAGAGGCTCACAGATACGCAGTATTTT. As protein: CASSKRLTDTQYF.

This chain connects TRBV19 to TRBJ2-7, with D possibly matching TRBD1 (6 bases). Germline V lookup: CDR1 LNHDA, CDR2 SQIVND (reference sequence). This CDR3 region has 15 residues. V gave up 2 bases and J gave up 3 bases, with 14 bases separating them. CDR3 DNA: TGTGCCAGTAGTATAAATGGGGGCAGGCACTACGAGCAGTACTTC. Protein sequence: CASSINGGRHYEQYF.

V is TRBV5-1 and J is TRBJ2-6, with 9 nucleotides matching TRBD1. This CDR3 has 19 amino acids. V trimming: 7 bases; J trimming: 2 bases; junction bases outside the gene matches: 16. Looked up from germline, CDR1 is SGHRS and CDR2 is YFSETQ. The DNA for the CDR3 is TGCGCCAGCGGAAAGACACCCGGGGGACAGGGAACTGGGGCCAACGTCCTGACTTTC. Translation: CASGKTPGGQGTGANVLTF.

This chain joins TRBV6-5 and TRBJ2-7; TRBD1 might be the D (5 bases). CDR1 and CDR2 from the germline V gene are MNHEY and SVGAGI. The V gene lost 2 bases and the J gene lost 2 bases, with 10 bases spanning the gap. The CDR3 spans 14 residues. CDR3 sequence (DNA): TGTGCCAGCAGTTACCACAGGTTCCCCTACGAGCAGTACTTC. This codes for CASSYHRFPYEQYF.

The chain combines TRBV2 with TRBJ1-2; D perhaps matches TRBD1 (5 bases). V was shortened by 9 bases and J by 5 bases, with 10 bases between the two germline ends. Germline V gene data show CDR1 as SNHLY and CDR2 as FYNNEI. The CDR3 sequence is 11 residues long. The CDR3, as DNA: TGTGCCAGACTAAGACAGTATGGCTACACCTTC. Translation: CARLRQYGYTF. The full variable domain, completed using reference TRBV2 and TRBJ1-2, is EPEVTQTPSHQVTQMGQEVILRCVPISNHLYFYWYRQILGQKVEFLVSFYNNEISEKSEIFDDQFSVERPDGSNFTLKIRSTKLEDSAMYFCARLRQYGYTFGSGTRLTVV.

The rearrangement uses TRBV18 and TRBJ1-2, with a weak D call TRBD1 (5 bases). The ends were cut back, 0 bases at V and 1 base at J, with 12 bases in the middle. The CDR3 is 16 residues long. The germline V gene has CDR1 KGHSH and CDR2 LQKENI. This chain's CDR3 is CASSPPPGLHNYGYTF. The DNA of the CDR3 is TGTGCCAGCTCACCACCTCCGGGACTACATAACTATGGCTACACCTTC.

The rearrangement joins TRBV7-3 to TRBJ2-3, with D uncertain. In germline, CDR1 is SGHTA, CDR2 FQGTGA. CDR3 size: 11 residues. V was trimmed by 5 bases and J by 8 bases, leaving 8 bases between them. The CDR3 protein is CASSTPGTQYF. CDR3 bases: TGTGCCAGCAGCACACCAGGTACGCAGTATTTT.

The gene calls are TRBV5-1 and TRBJ1-4, with D tentatively TRBD1 (6 bases). The V end was cut by 4 bases, the J end by 5 bases, with 12 bases between. The CDR3 sequence is 14 residues long. Germline CDR1 and CDR2: SGHRS and YFSETQ. DNA for the CDR3: TGCGCCAGCAGCGTTTGGGGGCGGAATGAAAAACTGTTTTTT. Its translation is CASSVWGRNEKLFF.

This rearrangement joins TRBV5-1 to TRBJ2-3, with D possibly being TRBD2 (6 bases). Trimming took 0 bases from V and 5 from J, leaving 16 bases between them. The germline gives CDR1 SGHRS, CDR2 YFSETQ. CDR3 size: 16 residues. The CDR3 sequence is CASSLVLAETGDTQYF. In DNA, the CDR3 is TGCGCCAGCAGCTTGGTGTTAGCGGAGACGGGAGATACGCAGTATTTT.

The genes are TRBV4-1 and TRBJ1-2, with D tentatively TRBD1 (5 bases). V lost 0 bases and J 7 bases, leaving 21 bases between the germline ends. The CDR3 spans 17 residues. Germline V gene data show CDR1 as MGHRA and CDR2 as YSYEKL. The CDR3 region is CASSQDVQGVFVPGYTF. The CDR3 bases are TGCGCCAGCAGCCAAGATGTCCAGGGTGTGTTCGTTCCTGGCTACACCTTC.

This chain links TRBV10-3 with TRBJ2-3; 10 bases are a match to TRBD2. V lost 4 bases, J lost 6 bases, and 10 bases stayed unmatched. The CDR3 extends over 16 amino acids. CDR1 and CDR2 from the germline V gene are ENHRY and SYGVKD. The CDR3: CAISGGNSGRTDTQYF. CDR3 nucleotide sequence: TGTGCCATCAGTGGGGGTAATAGCGGGAGGACGGATACGCAGTATTTT.

This chain connects TRBV7-2 to TRBJ2-2; 10 bases are shared with TRBD1. Germline V gene lookup returns CDR1 SGHTA and CDR2 FQGNSA. CDR3 length: 17 amino acids. V dropped 5 bases and J dropped 6; count of bases not matched to a gene: 12. CDR3 amino acids: CASSLRQGAYWPGELFF. The DNA of the CDR3 is TGTGCCAGCAGCCTACGACAGGGGGCCTATTGGCCCGGGGAGCTGTTTTTT.

This chain uses TRBV5-1 with TRBJ2-1, with 7 positions matching TRBD2. The V and J ends lost 2 bases and 0 bases, in that order; junction bases with no gene match: 11. This CDR3 is 18 amino acids long. Germline lookup yields CDR1 SGHRS and CDR2 YFSETQ. In DNA form, the CDR3 reads TGCGCCAGCAGCTTTTCCGTCGTGCGGACTAGCTCCTACAATGAGCAGTTCTTC. It codes for CASSFSVVRTSSYNEQFF.